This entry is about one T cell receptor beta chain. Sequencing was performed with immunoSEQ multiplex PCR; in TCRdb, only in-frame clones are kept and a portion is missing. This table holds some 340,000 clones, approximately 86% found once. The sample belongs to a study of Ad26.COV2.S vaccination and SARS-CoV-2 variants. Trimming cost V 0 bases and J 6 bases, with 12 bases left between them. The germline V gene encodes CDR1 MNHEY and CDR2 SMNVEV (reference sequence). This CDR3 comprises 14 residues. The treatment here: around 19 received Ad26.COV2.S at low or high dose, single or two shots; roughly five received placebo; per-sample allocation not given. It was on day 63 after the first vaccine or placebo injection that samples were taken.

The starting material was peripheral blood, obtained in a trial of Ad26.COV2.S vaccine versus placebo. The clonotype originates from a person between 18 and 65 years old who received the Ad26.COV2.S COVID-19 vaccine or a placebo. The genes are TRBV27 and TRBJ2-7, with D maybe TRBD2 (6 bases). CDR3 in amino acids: CASSLSGGGSEQYF. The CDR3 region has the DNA TGTGCCAGCAGTTTATCCGGGGGAGGCTCCGAGCAGTACTTC.